This TCR beta chain derives from a study of cytomegalovirus exposure and HLA in healthy donors. Primers included in the PCR were 60 Vbeta and 13 Jbeta primers. Data came from immunoSEQ multiplex PCR; TCRdb stores just in-frame clones and leaves some out. This specimen shows about 62,000 clones; the ten leading clones hold around 5%. Germline trimming cut 5 bases from V and 2 bases from J; bases unmatched to any gene: 6. Germline values: CDR1 SGHTA, CDR2 FQGNSA. The CDR3 totals 14 residues. Input material: PBMCs. This receptor was identified in a man between 25 and 39 years old in good health and CMV-seropositive. The chain employs TRBV7-2 and TRBJ2-7, with 7 bases identical to TRBD1. The CDR3 coding sequence is TGTGCCAGCAGCCCCGGGACAGCTGCCTACGAGCAGTACTTC. The encoded protein is CASSPGTAAYEQYF.